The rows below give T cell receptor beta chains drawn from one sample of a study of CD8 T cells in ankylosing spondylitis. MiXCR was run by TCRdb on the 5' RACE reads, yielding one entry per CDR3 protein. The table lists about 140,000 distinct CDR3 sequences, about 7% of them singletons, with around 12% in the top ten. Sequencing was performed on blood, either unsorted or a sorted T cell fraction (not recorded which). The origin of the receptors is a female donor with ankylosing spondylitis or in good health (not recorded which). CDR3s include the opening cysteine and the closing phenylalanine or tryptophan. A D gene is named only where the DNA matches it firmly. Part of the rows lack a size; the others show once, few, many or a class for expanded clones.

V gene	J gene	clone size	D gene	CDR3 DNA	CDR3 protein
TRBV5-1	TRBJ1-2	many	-	TGCGCCAGCAGCTTGGGAGGGGCATATGGCTACACCTTC	CASSLGGAYGYTF
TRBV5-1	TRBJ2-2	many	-	TGCGCCAGCGACAACAGGGAGAACACCGGGGAGCTGTTTTTT	CASDNRENTGELFF
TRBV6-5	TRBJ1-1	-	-	TGTGCCACTCGAGACTTGAACACTGAAGCTTTCTTT	CATRDLNTEAFF
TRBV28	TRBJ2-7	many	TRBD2	TGTGCCAGCAGTTCCGTAGCGGGGGGGCGGTACGAGCAGTACTTC	CASSSVAGGRYEQYF
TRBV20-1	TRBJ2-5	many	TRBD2	TGCAGTGCTAGAGGCGGGGGGGGGAGAGAGACCCAGTACTTC	CSARGGGGRETQYF
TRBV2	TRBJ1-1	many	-	TGTGCCAGCAGTTCCCCTGGCCGGGCCAGCATGAACACTGAAGCTTTCTTT	CASSSPGRASMNTEAFF
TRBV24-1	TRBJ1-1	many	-	TGTGCCACCAGTGGATCTGGGGTTAACACTGAAGCTTTCTTT	CATSGSGVNTEAFF
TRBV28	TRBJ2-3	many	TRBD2	TGTGCCAGCAGTGAAACTAGCGGGGTCACAGATACGCAGTATTTT	CASSETSGVTDTQYF
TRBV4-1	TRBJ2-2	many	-	TGCGCCAGCAGCCCTCAGGACACCTTCACCGGGGAGCTGTTTTTT	CASSPQDTFTGELFF
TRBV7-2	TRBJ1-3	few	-	TGTGCCAGCAGCTACAGACAGGCTGGAAACACCATATATTTT	CASSYRQAGNTIYF
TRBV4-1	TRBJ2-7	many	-	TGCGCCAGCAGCCAAGCGTCAAGAGGGGGCGAGCAGTACTTC	CASSQASRGGEQYF
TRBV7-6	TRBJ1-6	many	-	TGTGCCAGCAGCTTAGCGGGTGGGGTGAATTCACCCCTCCACTTT	CASSLAGGVNSPLHF
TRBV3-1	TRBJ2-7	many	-	TGTGCCAGCAGCCCGAACCTTGGAGGGGCAGCCTACGAGCAGTACTTC	CASSPNLGGAAYEQYF
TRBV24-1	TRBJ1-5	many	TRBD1	TGTGCCACCAGGGAGGGACAGTTGTCACAGCCCCAGCATTTT	CATREGQLSQPQHF
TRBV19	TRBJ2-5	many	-	TGTGCCAGTAGCTCCGGGCCTCAAGGGGGAGAGACCCAGTACTTC	CASSSGPQGGETQYF
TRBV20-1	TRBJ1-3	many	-	TGCAGTGCTTCCAGCGTTACCTCTGGAAACACCATATATTTT	CSASSVTSGNTIYF
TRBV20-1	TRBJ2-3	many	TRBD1	TGCAGTGCTCCCACAATACAGGGGGCGCGGATCACAGATACGCAGTATTTT	CSAPTIQGARITDTQYF
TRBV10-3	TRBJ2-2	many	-	TGTGCCATCAGTGGGGAGGGGGCGAACACCGGGGAGCTGTTTTTT	CAISGEGANTGELFF
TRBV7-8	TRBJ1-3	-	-	TGTGCCAGCAGCCCTGCCGTCGGGACTCCTGGAAACACCATATATTTT	CASSPAVGTPGNTIYF
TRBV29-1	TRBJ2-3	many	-	TGCAGCGTTGTACCAACCTGGGCCCCGAGCACAGATACGCAGTATTTT	CSVVPTWAPSTDTQYF
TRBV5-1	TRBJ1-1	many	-	TGCGCCAGCAGCTTGGGGGGACGGAACACTGAAGCTTTCTTT	CASSLGGRNTEAFF
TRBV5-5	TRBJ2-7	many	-	TGTGCCAGCAGCTTGTATACGGGTAACGAGCAGTACTTC	CASSLYTGNEQYF
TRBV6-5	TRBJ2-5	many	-	TGTGCCAGCAGTTACTTTCGGGAAGAGACCCAGTACTTC	CASSYFREETQYF
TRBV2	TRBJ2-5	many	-	TGTGCCAGCAGTGAGGGACATTCGGTGGAGACCCAGTACTTC	CASSEGHSVETQYF
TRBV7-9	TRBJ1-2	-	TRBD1	TGTACCAGCAGCTTAGCAGGGGGCGTTGGCTACACCTTC	CTSSLAGGVGYTF
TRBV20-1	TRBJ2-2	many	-	TGCAGTGCTAGTTGGGGCATCGACACCGGGGAGCTGTTTTTT	CSASWGIDTGELFF
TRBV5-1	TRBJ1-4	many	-	TGCGCCAGCAGCTTGAAAGGGACTAATGAAAAACTGTTTTTT	CASSLKGTNEKLFF
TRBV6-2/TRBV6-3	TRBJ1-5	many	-	TGTGCCAGCCTTAGACAGAATGACGAGCCCCAGCATTTT	CASLRQNDEPQHF
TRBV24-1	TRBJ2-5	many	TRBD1	TGTGCCACCAGTGTTGGGGGACAGGGCCAAGAGACCCAGTACTTC	CATSVGGQGQETQYF
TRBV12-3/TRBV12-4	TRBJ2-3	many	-	TGTGCCAGCACTGAGCGAGCGGAGGATACGCAGTATTTT	CASTERAEDTQYF
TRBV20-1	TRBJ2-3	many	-	TGCAGTGCTAGAGATCGAATAGGGGAAACAGATACGCAGTATTTT	CSARDRIGETDTQYF
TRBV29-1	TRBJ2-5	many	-	TGCAGCGTTGATGCGGGGAATAAAGAGACCCAGTACTTC	CSVDAGNKETQYF
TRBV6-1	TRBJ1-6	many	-	TGTGCCAGCACTCCTACACAGTACGGTTCACCCCTCCACTTT	CASTPTQYGSPLHF
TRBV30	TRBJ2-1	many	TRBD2	TGTGCCTGGACCAAGACTAGCGGGGGTTACAATGAGCAGTTCTTC	CAWTKTSGGYNEQFF
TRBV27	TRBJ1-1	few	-	TGTGCCAGCAGTTTAGTCCGGGCCCAGGACACTGAAGCTTTCTTT	CASSLVRAQDTEAFF
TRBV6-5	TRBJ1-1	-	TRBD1	TGTGCCAGCAGTACCTACCGCGGGACAGCGAACACTGAAGCTTTCTTT	CASSTYRGTANTEAFF
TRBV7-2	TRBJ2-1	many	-	TGTGCCAGCAGCTCCACGACCGCCAGGCCGTCGAATGAGCAGTTCTTC	CASSSTTARPSNEQFF
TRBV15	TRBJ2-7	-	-	TGTGCCACCAGCTTCGATGGTTCCGAGCAGTACTTC	CATSFDGSEQYF
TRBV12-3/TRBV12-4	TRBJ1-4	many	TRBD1	TGTGCCAGCCGGGGACAGATAAATGAAAAACTGTTTTTT	CASRGQINEKLFF
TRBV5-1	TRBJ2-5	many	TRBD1	TGCGCCAGCAGCGGGACAGGACGGAGGGGAGAGACCCAGTACTTC	CASSGTGRRGETQYF
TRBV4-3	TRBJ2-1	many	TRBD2	TGCGCCAGCAGCCAATTTCCGACTAGCGGGGGCTCCAATGAGCAGTTCTTC	CASSQFPTSGGSNEQFF
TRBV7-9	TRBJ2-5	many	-	TGTGCCAGCAGCCGTTCCCAACGGCCAGAGACCCAGTACTTC	CASSRSQRPETQYF
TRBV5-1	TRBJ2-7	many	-	TGCGCCAGCAGCTTGGTCAGGACGACCGACGAGCAGTACTTC	CASSLVRTTDEQYF
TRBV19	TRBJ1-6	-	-	TGTGCCAGTAGAACTACAGAGTCACCCCTCCACTTT	CASRTTESPLHF
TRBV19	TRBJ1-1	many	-	TGTGCCAGTAGTATAAGGGAGAACACTGAAGCTTTCTTT	CASSIRENTEAFF
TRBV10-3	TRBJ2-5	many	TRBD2	TGTGCCATCAGTGGAGCGGGGAAAGAAGGACCAAGCCAAGAGACCCAGTACTTC	CAISGAGKEGPSQETQYF
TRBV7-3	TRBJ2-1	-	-	TGTGCCAGCAGCTTAGGATCCGGGACATCCTACAATGAGCAGTTCTTC	CASSLGSGTSYNEQFF
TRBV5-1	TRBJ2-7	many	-	TGCGCCAGCAGCTGGCTCGGTGGAACAGGGCGCTACGAGCAGTACTTC	CASSWLGGTGRYEQYF
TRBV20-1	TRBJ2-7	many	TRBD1	TGCAGTGCTAGCCGGACAGGCCGAACTAACTACGAGCAGTACTTC	CSASRTGRTNYEQYF
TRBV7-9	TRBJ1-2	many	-	TGTGCCAGCAGCCCCAGAGGGGGTACCCCTAACTATGGCTACACCTTC	CASSPRGGTPNYGYTF
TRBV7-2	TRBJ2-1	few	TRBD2	TGTGCCAGCAGCCTGAGTAGTGGGCGGGGGGCCACCAATGAGCAGTTCTTC	CASSLSSGRGATNEQFF
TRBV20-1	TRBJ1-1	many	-	TGCAGTGCTCCAGGACAGCTAAACACTGAAGCTTTCTTT	CSAPGQLNTEAFF
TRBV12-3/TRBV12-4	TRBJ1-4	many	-	TGTGCCAGCAGTTTAGTAGGGGGGAATGAAAAACTGTTTTTT	CASSLVGGNEKLFF